This TCR beta chain originates from a study of cytomegalovirus exposure and HLA in healthy donors. Study-wide background: Of some 400 genotyped donors, around 76% clustered with self-reported Caucasian donors. Study-level points and caveats: It emerged from a later analysis that several of the most significant clusters appeared to be linked to common viral pathogens.

Amplification used 60 Vbeta primers and 13 Jbeta primers. The method was immunoSEQ multiplex PCR; TCRdb's version includes in-frame clones alone and lacks a portion of them. The sample consists of 80,000 to 100,000 clones, approximately 80% of them appearing once. A word on this clone: Its antigen is unidentified.

V lost 1 base to trimming and J lost 4 bases; unmatched junction nucleotides: 7. There are 16 residues in the CDR3. Germline V gene data show CDR1 as SGHVS and CDR2 as FNYEAQ. The sequence derives from a female donor in good health and CMV-seropositive. The genes are TRBV7-6 and TRBJ2-7; 10 bases are a match to TRBD2. The sequenced material came from PBMCs. This CDR3 reads CASSLGLAGGRYEQYF. CDR3 coding DNA: TGTGCCAGCAGCTTAGGGTTAGCGGGAGGCCGATACGAGCAGTACTTC. The variable domain in full, completed from reference TRBV7-6 and TRBJ2-7, reads GAGVSQSPRYKVTKRGQDVALRCDPISGHVSLYWYRQALGQGPEFLTYFNYEAQQDKSGLPNDRFSAERPEGSISTLTIQRTEQRDSAMYRCASSLGLAGGRYEQYFGPGTRLTVT.